These 15 T cell receptor beta chains share one sample of origin, sequenced in a study of blood T cell repertoires in COVID-19. Data came from immunoSEQ multiplex PCR; TCRdb stores just in-frame clones and leaves some out. The table records 75,000 to 100,000 clones, approximately 87% of them present only once. Sequences were obtained from peripheral blood. These receptors were obtained from a human donor in a cohort sampled during active COVID-19.

The rearrangement links TRBV7-9 to TRBJ1-6; TRBD1 agrees at 8 bases. Per the germline V gene, CDR1 is SEHNR and CDR2 is FQNEAQ (reference sequence). The CDR3 is made up of 15 amino acids. With V trimmed by 4 bases and J by 8 bases, 7 bases remained unmatched. CDR3 nucleotide sequence: TGTGCCAGCAGCTCCGCAGGGGGCGAATATTCACCCCTCCACTTT. This translates into CASSSAGGEYSPLHF. Looking up the rest from reference TRBV7-9 and TRBJ1-6 gives the full variable domain: DTGVSQNPRHKITKRGQNVTFRCDPISEHNRLYWYRQTLGQGPEFLTYFQNEAQLEKSRLLSDRFSAERPKGSFSTLEIQRTEQGDSAMYLCASSSAGGEYSPLHFGNGTRLTVT.

V usage is TRBV5-4 and J usage is TRBJ1-1; D remains unclear. Between the trimmed V and J ends, which lost 4 bases and 6 bases, there was a span of 19 bases. The CDR3 covers 15 residues. CDR1 and CDR2 (germline): SGHNT, YYREEE (reference sequence). In DNA, the CDR3 is TGTGCCAGCAGCACCGACCCCCGGGGAACGGCTGAAGCTTTCTTT. Translating gives CASSTDPRGTAEAFF.

This clone was found once. This rearrangement joins TRBV5-1 to TRBJ2-1, with D perhaps TRBD1 (6 bases). The germline V gene encodes CDR1 SGHRS and CDR2 YFSETQ. This CDR3 is 19 amino acids long. V lost 6 bases to trimming and J lost 4 bases, with 29 bases between them. The CDR3 here is CASTLAPTGSVTRYNEQFF. The CDR3 nucleotides are TGCGCCAGCACCCTGGCCCCAACAGGGAGTGTAACCCGTTACAATGAGCAGTTCTTC.

This chain joins TRBV2 and TRBJ2-7; 7 bases align to TRBD2. The CDR3 runs 15 residues. Germline trimming cut 3 bases from V and 2 bases from J; bases unmatched to any gene: 7. Germline values: CDR1 SNHLY, CDR2 FYNNEI. The CDR3 sequence is CASSESGGGAYEQYF. DNA of the CDR3: TGTGCCAGCAGTGAGTCCGGCGGGGGAGCCTACGAGCAGTACTTC. Full variable domain (outside the CDR3, taken from reference TRBV2 and TRBJ2-7): EPEVTQTPSHQVTQMGQEVILRCVPISNHLYFYWYRQILGQKVEFLVSFYNNEISEKSEIFDDQFSVERPDGSNFTLKIRSTKLEDSAMYFCASSESGGGAYEQYFGPGTRLTVT.

This chain links TRBV20-1 with TRBJ2-1; no reliable D call. Trimming left V 3 bases short and J 7 bases short, with 4 bases between. Germline-derived CDR1 and CDR2 are DFQATT and SNEGSKA (reference sequence). This CDR3 contains 10 residues. CDR3 DNA sequence: TGCAGTGCTAGGCGGAATGAGCAGTTCTTC. As protein: CSARRNEQFF.

The rearrangement uses TRBV6-5 and TRBJ2-7; a possible D gene is TRBD1 (5 bases). The CDR3 runs to 15 residues. CDR1 is MNHEY, CDR2 SVGAGI, per germline. V lost 0 bases and J 1 base, leaving 10 bases between the germline ends. The CDR3 loop is CASSYSFQGSYEQYF. The CDR3, as DNA: TGTGCCAGCAGTTACTCGTTCCAGGGATCCTACGAGCAGTACTTC.

This chain connects TRBV14 to TRBJ2-5; 8 bases agree with TRBD1. The CDR3 is 14 residues long. The trim removed 5 bases at V and 2 bases at J, leaving 4 bases unmatched. Germline loops: CDR1 SGHDN, CDR2 FVKESK. In nucleotides, the CDR3 is TGTGCCAGCAGCAGGGACAGGAGTCAAGAGACCCAGTACTTC. Protein: CASSRDRSQETQYF.

The V call is TRBV5-4, the J call TRBJ2-6, with TRBD1 as a possible D gene (6 bases). Looked up from germline, CDR1 is SGHNT and CDR2 is YYREEE (reference sequence). Trimming shortened V by 3 bases and J by 1 base, and 14 bases separated the two germline ends. This CDR3 is 17 amino acids long. The CDR3 sequence is CASSSGVTASGANVLTF. The DNA of the CDR3 is TGTGCCAGCAGCTCAGGGGTCACCGCGTCTGGGGCCAACGTCCTGACTTTC.

This chain links TRBV5-1 with TRBJ1-3, with D maybe TRBD1 (5 bases). Germline CDR1 is SGHRS and CDR2 is YFSETQ. Trimming took off 4 bases at V and 0 bases at J, with 14 bases between the two ends. This CDR3 spans 16 amino acids. For the CDR3, the DNA is TGCGCCAGCAGCATAAACACAGGACCCTCTGGAAACACCATATATTTT. Protein sequence: CASSINTGPSGNTIYF.

This chain links TRBV14 with TRBJ2-1, with no clear D. The CDR3 runs 11 residues. V was pared by 2 bases and J by 10 bases, with 6 bases between. CDR1 and CDR2 (germline): SGHDN, FVKESK. The CDR3 nucleotides are TGTGCCAGCAGCCAAATCCGGGAGCAGTTCTTC. Translated: CASSQIREQFF. Variable domain in full (rest from reference TRBV14 and TRBJ2-1): EAGVTQFPSHSVIEKGQTVTLRCDPISGHDNLYWYRRVMGKEIKFLLHFVKESKQDESGMPNNRFLAERTGGTYSTLKVQPAELEDSGVYFCASSQIREQFFGPGTRLTVL.

This chain joins TRBV6-5 and TRBJ1-2, with D possibly being TRBD1 (6 bases). Germline V CDR1 and CDR2: MNHEY, SVGAGI. The CDR3 runs 14 residues. The V and J ends lost 8 bases and 0 bases respectively, with 13 bases between them. CDR3 sequence (DNA): TGTGCCAGCTCCTGGGGGCAATCTAACTATGGCTACACCTTC. It codes for CASSWGQSNYGYTF.

The chain is built from TRBV7-3 and TRBJ1-5; D perhaps matches TRBD1 (5 bases). Germline V lookup: CDR1 SGHTA, CDR2 FQGTGA. This CDR3 spans 13 amino acids. Trimming removed 1 base at V and 7 bases at J, with 8 bases between. Here the CDR3 reads CASSLIQGQPQHF. CDR3 DNA sequence: TGTGCCAGCAGCTTAATCCAGGGCCAGCCCCAGCATTTT.

V usage is TRBV7-8 and J usage is TRBJ1-1, with 10 bases identical to TRBD1. Germline V gives CDR1 SGHVS, CDR2 FQNEAQ. CDR3 length equals 16 residues. Unmatched junction bases numbered 6, after V lost 2 bases and J lost 3 bases. CDR3 region: CASSLFSDRGHTEAFF. The CDR3 DNA reads as TGTGCCAGCAGCTTATTTTCCGACAGGGGGCACACTGAAGCTTTCTTT.

The chain couples TRBV7-9 to TRBJ2-7; 7 positions agree with TRBD1. V lost 5 bases and J lost 2; bases outside the gene matches: 15. Germline CDR1 is SEHNR and CDR2 is FQNEAQ (reference sequence). There are 17 residues in the CDR3. This CDR3 reads CASSLRQGRLQPYEQYF. The CDR3 DNA follows: TGTGCCAGCAGCCTAAGACAGGGACGCCTGCAACCCTACGAGCAGTACTTC. Combining the CDR3 with reference TRBV7-9 and TRBJ2-7 gives the whole variable domain DTGVSQNPRHKITKRGQNVTFRCDPISEHNRLYWYRQTLGQGPEFLTYFQNEAQLEKSRLLSDRFSAERPKGSFSTLEIQRTEQGDSAMYLCASSLRQGRLQPYEQYFGPGTRLTVT.

V usage is TRBV7-2 and J usage is TRBJ1-5; maybe TRBD1 (5 bases). The CDR3 has 17 residues. V lost 2 bases to trimming and J lost 1 base, with 15 bases between them. Germline lookup yields CDR1 SGHTA and CDR2 FQGNSA. This CDR3 is CASSLSGMVRSNQPQHF. CDR3 DNA: TGTGCCAGCAGCTTATCAGGGATGGTTAGGAGCAATCAGCCCCAGCATTTT. The whole variable domain, remainder taken from reference TRBV7-2 and TRBJ1-5, is GAGVSQSPSNKVTEKGKDVELRCDPISGHTALYWYRQSLGQGLEFLIYFQGNSAPDKSGLPSDRFSAERTGGSVSTLTIQRTQQEDSAVYLCASSLSGMVRSNQPQHFGDGTRLSIL.